The source of this TCR beta chain is a study of regulatory T cells in long-lasting Graves disease. Both iRepertoire HTBI primers and Arm-PCR of CDR3 regions were used to build the TCR beta libraries. Each CDR3 protein gets one entry after TCRdb re-called the multiplex PCR reads with MiXCR. In the table there are 420,000 or so distinct CDR3 sequences, about 15% of which are singletons. As for this clonotype: Its antigen is unknown.

The time point is: newly diagnosed GD, antithyroid drugs for less than 3 months. Generation of the TCR library employed RNA extracted from PBMCs. A peripheral blood sample, around 8.6 milliliters in volume, was drawn into EDTA tubes. Deletions cut 3 bases from V and 7 bases from J, with 15 bases between. CDR1 is DFQATT, CDR2 SNEGSKA, per germline (reference sequence). The CDR3 contains 14 residues. Study-level points and caveats: Sharing of public clonotypes was greater in persistent patients (under 3,000) than in new patients (roughly 970).

In addition, the sample was reused for a study of T cells in Graves' hyperthyroidism and ophthalmopathy. That paper states: Ophthalmopathy onset followed model prediction by a median roughly 6 months.

The receptor comes from a woman aged 18-29 years with Graves disease. The chain joins TRBV20-1 to TRBJ1-4, with D possibly being TRBD1 (5 bases). This sample comprised peripheral blood mononuclear cells (PBMCs), obtained at new diagnosis, from a patient treated with antithyroid drugs. CDR3 sequence: CSARLRGGAEKLFF. The CDR3 DNA is TGCAGTGCTAGGCTTAGGGGCGGGGCTGAAAAACTGTTTTTT.